This T cell receptor (beta chain) was identified in a study of T-cell memory formation after mild COVID-19. Study results and limitations: Clones that contracted from day 15 to 85 were balanced CD4/CD8, while later expanders leaned CD4+.

Germline-derived CDR1 and CDR2 are SQVTM and ANQGSEA. Trimming removed 2 bases from V and 2 bases from J, with 5 bases in between. CDR3 length: 12 residues. A single record per CDR3 protein comes from TCRdb applying MiXCR to the 5' RACE reads. The table shows 150,000 or so distinct CDR3 sequences, with 11% occurring only once. This clonotype was seen a handful of times. Its antigen is unidentified. The sequenced sample was PBMCs or a T cell subset sorted from them (not recorded which). The chain joins TRBV29-1 to TRBJ2-3; D ambiguous. The TCR was taken from a man aged 18 to 30 who had mild COVID-19 (a few samples of this study predate the infection). Cell type and time point are not known. CDR3 coding DNA: TGCAGCGTTGAAACCTCCACAGATACGCAGTATTTT. Translating gives CSVETSTDTQYF.